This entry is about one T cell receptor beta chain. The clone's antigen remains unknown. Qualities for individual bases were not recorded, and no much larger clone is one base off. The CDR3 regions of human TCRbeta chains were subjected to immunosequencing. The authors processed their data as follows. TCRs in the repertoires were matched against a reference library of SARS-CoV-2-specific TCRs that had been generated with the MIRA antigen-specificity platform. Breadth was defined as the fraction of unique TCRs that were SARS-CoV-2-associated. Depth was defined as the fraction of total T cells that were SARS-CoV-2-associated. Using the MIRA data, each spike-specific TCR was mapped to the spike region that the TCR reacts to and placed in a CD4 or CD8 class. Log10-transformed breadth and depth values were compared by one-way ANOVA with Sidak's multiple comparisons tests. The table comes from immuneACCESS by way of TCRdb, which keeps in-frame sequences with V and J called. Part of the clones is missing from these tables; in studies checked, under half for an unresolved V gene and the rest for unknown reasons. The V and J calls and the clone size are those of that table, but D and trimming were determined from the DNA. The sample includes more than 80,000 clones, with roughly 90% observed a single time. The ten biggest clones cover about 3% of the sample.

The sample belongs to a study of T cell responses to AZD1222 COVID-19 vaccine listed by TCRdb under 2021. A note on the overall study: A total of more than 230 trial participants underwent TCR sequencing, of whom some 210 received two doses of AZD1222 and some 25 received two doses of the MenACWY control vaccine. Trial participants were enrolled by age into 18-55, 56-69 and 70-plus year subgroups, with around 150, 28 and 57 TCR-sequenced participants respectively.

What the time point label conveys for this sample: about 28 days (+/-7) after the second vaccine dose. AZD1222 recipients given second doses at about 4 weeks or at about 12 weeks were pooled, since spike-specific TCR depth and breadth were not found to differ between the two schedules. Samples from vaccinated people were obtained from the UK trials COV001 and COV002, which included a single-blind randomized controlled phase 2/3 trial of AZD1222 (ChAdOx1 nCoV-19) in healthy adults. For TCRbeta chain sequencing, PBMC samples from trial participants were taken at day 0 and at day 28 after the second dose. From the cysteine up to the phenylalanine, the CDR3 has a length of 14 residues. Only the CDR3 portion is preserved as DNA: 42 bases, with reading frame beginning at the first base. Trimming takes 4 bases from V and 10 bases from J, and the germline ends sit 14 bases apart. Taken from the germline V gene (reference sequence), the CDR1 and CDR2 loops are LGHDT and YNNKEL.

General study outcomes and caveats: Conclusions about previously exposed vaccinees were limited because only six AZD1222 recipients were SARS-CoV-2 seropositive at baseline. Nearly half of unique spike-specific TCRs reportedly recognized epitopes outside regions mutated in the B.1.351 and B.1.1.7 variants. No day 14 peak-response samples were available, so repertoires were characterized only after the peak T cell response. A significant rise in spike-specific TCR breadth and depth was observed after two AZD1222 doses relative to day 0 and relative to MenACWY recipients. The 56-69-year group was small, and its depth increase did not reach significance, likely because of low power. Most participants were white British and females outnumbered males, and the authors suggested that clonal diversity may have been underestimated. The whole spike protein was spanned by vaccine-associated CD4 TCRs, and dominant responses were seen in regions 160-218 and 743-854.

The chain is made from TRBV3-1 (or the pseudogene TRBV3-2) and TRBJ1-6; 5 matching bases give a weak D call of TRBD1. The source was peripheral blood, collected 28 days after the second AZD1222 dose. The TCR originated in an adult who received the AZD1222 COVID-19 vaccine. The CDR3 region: CASSRQRSDSPLHF. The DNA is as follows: TGTGCCAGCAGCCGACAGAGGTCGGACTCACCCCTCCACTTT.